This TCR beta chain originates from a study of OX40 agonist ivuxolimab in advanced cancers. Overall study: Administration of intravenous ivuxolimab to patients occurred every 2 weeks at 0.01 to 10 mg/kg. Enrollees could have had prior anti-PD-1, anti-PD-L1 or anti-CTLA-4 therapy, which about 40% had received. Overall study results and limits: Clonal expansion by week 6 occurred in CD4+ and CD8+ blood T cells (at 0.1 to 3.0 mg/kg).

V lost 7 bases, J lost 2 bases, and 7 bases stayed unmatched. Germline V gene lookup returns CDR1 LNHDA and CDR2 SQIVND (reference sequence). The CDR3 is 15 amino acids. On this clone itself: What it recognizes is unknown.

Generated by immunoSEQ multiplex PCR, the TCRdb table keeps only in-frame clones and is missing some. Altogether roughly 120,000 clones are present, more than 70% being singletons, with the ten largest covering 0.27%. The V and J genes are TRBV19 and TRBJ1-1; 10 bases fit TRBD1. This specimen consisted of CD4+ or CD8+ T cells sorted from blood, obtained in a trial of the OX40 agonist ivuxolimab. The clonotype was recovered from an adult with an advanced solid tumor such as melanoma, head and neck, liver or kidney cancer. CDR3 amino acids: CASKRTGGGNTEAFF. CDR3 bases: TGTGCCAGTAAAAGGACAGGGGGGGGAAACACTGAAGCTTTCTTT.